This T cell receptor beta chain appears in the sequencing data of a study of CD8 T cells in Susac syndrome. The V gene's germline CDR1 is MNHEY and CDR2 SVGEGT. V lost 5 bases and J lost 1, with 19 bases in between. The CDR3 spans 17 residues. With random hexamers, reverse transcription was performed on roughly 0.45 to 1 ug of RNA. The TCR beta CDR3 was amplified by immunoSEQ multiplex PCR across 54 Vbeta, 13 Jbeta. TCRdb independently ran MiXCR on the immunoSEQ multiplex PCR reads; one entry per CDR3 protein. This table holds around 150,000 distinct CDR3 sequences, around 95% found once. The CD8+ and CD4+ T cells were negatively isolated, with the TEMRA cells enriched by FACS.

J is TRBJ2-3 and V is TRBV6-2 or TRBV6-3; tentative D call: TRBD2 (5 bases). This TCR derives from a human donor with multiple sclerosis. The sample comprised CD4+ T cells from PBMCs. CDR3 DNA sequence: TGTGCCAGCAGTCTTTACGGACTTGGATTAGGCACAGATACGCAGTATTTT. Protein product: CASSLYGLGLGTDTQYF.